The 22 T cell receptor beta chains reported below all come from one sample, sequenced in a study of T cells in Graves' hyperthyroidism and ophthalmopathy. RNA transcripts served as the template for amplifying TCR beta CDR3 regions. In the first-round RT-PCR of the TCR CDR3, the HTBI primer set was used. TCRdb redid the calling of the multiplex PCR reads with MiXCR, one entry per CDR3 protein. The table has roughly 630,000 distinct CDR3 sequences, approximately 14% seen once. Sequencing used blood. The receptors shown here come from a woman between 25 and 40 years old with Graves' hyperthyroidism.

The table lists this clonotype with a few counts. This chain's CDR3 is CASKRWEAYNEQFF. In DNA, the CDR3 is TGCGCCAGCAAAAGGTGGGAGGCCTACAATGAGCAGTTCTTC. The J gene is TRBJ2-1, the V gene TRBV5-1; maybe TRBD2 (6 bases). Germline values: CDR1 SGHRS, CDR2 YFSETQ. Between the trimmed V and J ends, which lost 6 bases and 2 bases, there was a span of 12 bases. The CDR3 spans 14 residues.

This clonotype was observed many times. The J gene is TRBJ2-2, the V gene TRBV27; TRBD2 matches at 13 bases. With 6 bases clipped from V and 3 bases from J, the junction kept 7 bases outside the gene matches. The length of the CDR3 is 17 residues. From germline, CDR1 is MNHEY and CDR2 SMNVEV (reference sequence). CDR3 sequence reads: CASRPGLAGQDTGELFF. CDR3 nucleotide sequence: TGTGCCAGCAGACCGGGACTAGCGGGGCAGGACACCGGGGAGCTGTTTTTT.

The V call is TRBV20-1, the J call TRBJ2-5; no definite D call. The length of the CDR3 is 11 residues. V gave up 6 bases and J gave up 2 bases, with 7 bases separating them. The germline CDR1 and CDR2 sequences are DFQATT and SNEGSKA (reference sequence). The CDR3 here is CSAEQQETQYF. Written as DNA, the CDR3 is TGCAGTGCCGAACAGCAAGAGACCCAGTACTTC.

The chain carries TRBV2 and TRBJ2-1; 11 nucleotides align to TRBD2. There are 14 residues in the CDR3. Trimming removed 7 bases from V and 9 bases from J; junction bases left unmatched: 8. Germline V lookup: CDR1 SNHLY, CDR2 FYNNEI. CDR3 residues: CASIPLAGASEQFF. The CDR3 DNA reads TGTGCCAGCATCCCACTAGCGGGAGCTAGTGAGCAGTTCTTC. Looking up the rest from reference TRBV2 and TRBJ2-1 gives the full variable domain: EPEVTQTPSHQVTQMGQEVILRCVPISNHLYFYWYRQILGQKVEFLVSFYNNEISEKSEIFDDQFSVERPDGSNFTLKIRSTKLEDSAMYFCASIPLAGASEQFFGPGTRLTVL.

The sample holds many counts of this clonotype. The rearrangement links TRBV30 to TRBJ2-3, with D maybe TRBD2 (7 bases). With 4 bases removed from V and 6 bases from J, the gap between germline ends came to 20 bases. CDR1 and CDR2 (germline): GTSNPN, SVGIG (reference sequence). The length of the CDR3 is 15 residues. The CDR3, as DNA: TGTGCCTGGACGAAGCGGGACATTTTTGTCGATACGCAGTATTTT. Translation: CAWTKRDIFVDTQYF.

This clonotype was seen repeatedly, ten times or more. CDR3 in amino acids: CASSYSSRLPNQPQHF. The CDR3 coding sequence is TGTGCCAGCAGTTACTCGTCCAGATTACCCAATCAGCCCCAGCATTTT. The V gene is TRBV6-2 or TRBV6-3, the J gene TRBJ1-5; no definite D call. Trimming took 0 bases from V and 3 from J, leaving 12 bases between them. The CDR3 sequence is 16 residues long. Looked up from germline, CDR1 is MNHEY and CDR2 is SVGEGT.

This clonotype was found a few times. The gene calls are TRBV5-8 and TRBJ2-3, with 7 bases identical to TRBD1. Germline V CDR1 and CDR2: SGHTS, YDEGEE. V shed 2 bases, J shed 6 bases, and the junction held 9 bases outside the gene matches. This CDR3 is built from 15 residues. The CDR3 sequence: CASSFGQVGLDTQYF. The CDR3 nucleotides are TGTGCCAGCAGCTTTGGACAGGTGGGGTTGGATACGCAGTATTTT.

The sample holds many counts of this clonotype. The chain couples TRBV6-1 to TRBJ2-5, with 11 bases fitting TRBD1. Germline-derived CDR1 and CDR2 are MNHNS and SASEGT. The CDR3 spans 16 residues. Germline trimming cut 6 bases from V and 1 base from J; bases unmatched to any gene: 7. The DNA for the CDR3 is TGTGCCAGCAGACCTCGGACAGGGGGCGTCCAAGAGACCCAGTACTTC. Its protein product is CASRPRTGGVQETQYF.

The V call is TRBV18, the J call TRBJ1-6; D perhaps matches TRBD1 (6 bases). Germline CDR1 reads KGHSH; CDR2 reads LQKENI. V lost 1 base and J 8 bases, leaving 15 bases between the germline ends. The CDR3 runs 16 residues. The CDR3 nucleotides read TGTGCCAGCTCACCACAACAGGGAAACGGGGATTCACCCCTCCACTTT. It is translated as CASSPQQGNGDSPLHF.

This clonotype was picked up many times. The gene calls are TRBV27 and TRBJ1-2; a possible D gene is TRBD1 (5 bases). Germline V gene lookup returns CDR1 MNHEY and CDR2 SMNVEV (reference sequence). Trimming left V 9 bases short and J 8 bases short, with 16 bases between. The CDR3 loop spans 12 amino acids. The CDR3 DNA reads as TGTGCCAGTCGAAGAAGTGGGGACGGCTACACCTTC. This codes for CASRRSGDGYTF.

This clonotype was found many times. V gene TRBV3-1 combines with J gene TRBJ2-1; D is undetermined. CDR1 and CDR2 (germline): LGHDT, YNNKEL (reference sequence). The CDR3 extends over 15 amino acids. V shed 4 bases and J shed 0 bases, with 10 bases lying between them. CDR3 sequence: CASSPLLSSYNEQFF. The CDR3 DNA reads TGTGCCAGCAGCCCACTCTTGAGCTCCTACAATGAGCAGTTCTTC.

Comment on this clonotype: Sequence at one end of the junction differs from germline and may be a read error. The chain recombines TRBV4-2 with TRBJ2-3; D unresolved. The CDR3 is 16 residues long. Germline values: CDR1 LGHNA, CDR2 YNFKEQ. CDR3 in DNA: TGTGCCAGCAGCCCGGCTCGTCAAGTCTTCACAAATACGCAGTATTTT. This sequence encodes CASSPARQVFTNTQYF.

At least ten counts were recorded for this clonotype. The rearrangement links TRBV20-1 to TRBJ2-7; 9 bases align to TRBD2. This CDR3 is built from 16 residues. The J segment lost 0 bases and the V segment lost 0 bases, leaving 6 bases of the junction unmatched. Germline CDR1 DFQATT, CDR2 SNEGSKA (reference sequence). As DNA, the CDR3 is TGCAGTGCTAGAGACAAAAGCGGGGGGAGCTCCTACGAGCAGTACTTC. It codes for CSARDKSGGSSYEQYF.

This clonotype was detected ten times or more. The chain joins TRBV20-1 to TRBJ2-1; TRBD2 matches 8 bases. The CDR3 sequence is 15 residues long. Germline CDR1 is DFQATT and CDR2 is SNEGSKA (reference sequence). Germline trimming cut 5 bases from V and 5 bases from J; bases unmatched to any gene: 11. Here the CDR3 DNA reads TGCAGTGCTCCCGCGCCTAGCGGGTCGGACAATGAGCAGTTCTTC. Protein sequence: CSAPAPSGSDNEQFF.

This clonotype was seen many times. This sequence joins TRBV2 and TRBJ1-2; 8 bases fit TRBD1. This CDR3 is 15 amino acids long. Germline V CDR1 and CDR2: SNHLY, FYNNEI. Losses at the gene ends were 2 bases for V and 2 bases for J; bases not matched to a gene: 4. This CDR3 is CASSERRTGNYGYTF. The CDR3 nucleotides read TGTGCCAGCAGTGAAAGGAGGACAGGGAACTATGGCTACACCTTC.

This clonotype was recorded many times. This sequence joins TRBV5-5 and TRBJ1-4; 10 bases match TRBD1. The V gene end was trimmed by 5 bases and the J gene end by 8 bases; junction bases not matched to a gene: 6. Per the germline V gene, CDR1 is SGHKS and CDR2 is YYEKEE (reference sequence). The CDR3 spans 14 residues. The CDR3 DNA is TGTGCCAGCAGAGGGGACAGGGGAAGGGAAAAACTGTTTTTT. Translation gives CASRGDRGREKLFF.

Comment on this clonotype: This could be a read error, since a much larger clone is one nucleotide away. J is TRBJ2-3 and V is TRBV14, with D tentatively TRBD1 (5 bases). The CDR3 has 15 residues. Germline CDR1 is SGHDN and CDR2 is FVKESK. V was trimmed by 1 base and J by 2 bases, leaving 10 bases between them. CDR3 nucleotide sequence: TGTGCCAGCAGCCAAGGGGGCGGACACACAGATACGCAGTATTTT. Translated, it gives CASSQGGGHTDTQYF.

This clonotype was observed many times. The rearrangement links TRBV12-3 or TRBV12-4 to TRBJ2-1; unclear D gene. The ends were cut back, 7 bases at V and 8 bases at J, with 12 bases in the middle. The CDR3 has 12 residues. This CDR3 reads CASTNSQDEQFF. CDR3 DNA sequence: TGTGCCAGCACCAACAGTCAGGATGAGCAGTTCTTC.

V usage is TRBV14 and J usage is TRBJ2-7, with 8 bases lining up with TRBD2. Germline V lookup: CDR1 SGHDN, CDR2 FVKESK. CDR3 length equals 14 residues. V lost 3 bases to trimming and J lost 1 base; unmatched junction nucleotides: 2. CDR3 sequence: CASSHGGRSYEQYF. CDR3 DNA: TGTGCCAGCAGCCACGGCGGGAGGTCCTACGAGCAGTACTTC.

This clonotype came up many times. The chain carries TRBV3-1 and TRBJ2-1, with 9 bases aligning to TRBD2. Germline CDR1 is LGHDT and CDR2 is YNNKEL (reference sequence). The V segment lost 1 base and the J segment 5 bases; nucleotides outside the gene matches: 3. CDR3 length: 15 amino acids. The CDR3 bases are TGTGCCAGCAGCCAAGGACTAGCGGCTAACAATGAGCAGTTCTTC. Residues: CASSQGLAANNEQFF.

The chain couples TRBV6-2 or TRBV6-3 to TRBJ2-4; 10 bases match TRBD2. Germline V gene data show CDR1 as MNHEY and CDR2 as SVGEGT. Trimming cost V 5 bases and J 9 bases; bases outside gene matches: 13. CDR3 size: 16 residues. This CDR3 reads CASSGLTSGPPGIQYF. In DNA, the CDR3 is TGTGCCAGCAGTGGGCTGACTAGCGGGCCCCCGGGCATTCAGTACTTC.

This clonotype appeared many times. The junction departs from the called germline gene at one end, perhaps through a read error. V and J are TRBV27 and TRBJ2-3; D ambiguous. CDR3 length: 11 residues. The germline CDR1 and CDR2 sequences are MNHEY and SMNVEV (reference sequence). CDR3 loop: CASRSGDTQYF. DNA for the CDR3: TGCGCCAGCAGAAGTGGAGATACGCAGTATTTT.